The clone carrying this TCR beta chain has more than one count but fewer than ten. Antigen specificity is unknown. The data stem from a study of beta chain features in type 1 diabetes. At the level of the study: Examined across all samples were about 110 million sorted cells.

Study results and caveats: Researchers could not determine here whether HLA type influences TCRB rearrangement. Shorter TCRB CDR3s, moderately but significantly so, were found in Type 1 diabetes patients in all four CD4+ subsets. There was a possibility that cDNA sequencing over-represented cells with high TCR expression.

Using CD45RO/CCR7/CD25/CD127/CD95/CD27, CD4+ naive, central memory, regulatory and stem cell-like memory cells were sorted. Investigators reverse transcribed all isolated RNA, so they sequenced expressed TCRB transcripts. Data came from immunoSEQ multiplex PCR; TCRdb stores just in-frame clones and leaves some out. The profile covers about 120,000 clones, with about 16% appearing a single time and less than 3% taken by the ten largest. The CDR3 covers 17 residues. V shed 4 bases and J 5 bases; nucleotides not matched to a gene: 13. Germline CDR1 and CDR2: SGHTA and FQGNSA. The sequence came from a man younger than 45 with type 1 diabetes. Sequencing was carried out using central memory CD4+ T cells from blood. This chain joins TRBV7-2 and TRBJ2-1, with 8 bases fitting TRBD1. The CDR3 loop reads CASSSDGDRKRDNEQFF. DNA for the CDR3: TGTGCCAGCAGCTCCGACGGGGACAGGAAGAGGGACAATGAGCAGTTCTTC.